This entry concerns a single T cell receptor (beta chain). Its binding antigen is unknown. Base qualities are not at hand, and no much larger clone is one base apart. Sequencing instrument: Illumina NovaSeq 6000. TCRalpha and TCRbeta cDNA libraries were constructed by 5'RACE with constant-segment primers, with sample barcodes and unique molecular identifiers being introduced. Trizol reagent was used to extract RNA from every sample. The libraries were amplified in two PCR steps, and the second step added a second sample barcode and Illumina TruSeq adapters. Sequencing of the libraries was done on an Illumina NovaSeq, producing 2 x 150 bp paired-end reads. The original pipeline was this. The reads were demultiplexed and collapsed into UMI-guided consensus sequences using migec v1.2.7. Using mixcr v2.1.11, UMI consensuses were aligned to TRA and TRB V and J templates and then assembled into clonotypes. A clonotype was counted as expanded or contracted only when both edgeR and NoisET called the clonotype significant, with the noise models trained on biological replicates. For edgeR calls, a false discovery rate-adjusted p below 0.01 and a log2 fold-change threshold of 1 were applied. As an exploratory analysis of dynamics, max-normalized trajectories of the 1000 most abundant clonotypes were examined with PCA combined with hierarchical clustering. Separately sequenced CD4+ and CD8+ repertoires were used to assign the CD4 or CD8 phenotype of responding clones. TCRdb reanalyzed the raw reads on its own, using fastp at Q25 for trimming and MiXCR for clone calling, and kept in-frame beta chains. Rows are unified per CDR3 protein, each entry keeping the most common DNA and genes. These V and J calls rely on TCRdb rather than the paper's analysis. The sample contains under 300,000 distinct CDR3 sequences, 9.4% of them found a single time. The ten largest clones capture under 25% of the sample.

The germline V end is reduced by 3 bases and the J end by 4 bases; junction bases left unmatched: 9. CDR3 length: 16 amino acids, cysteine to phenylalanine. The read is trimmed to its CDR3 DNA, 48 bases read in frame from base 1. CDR1 and CDR2 (SGHNT, YYREEE) derive from the germline V gene (reference sequence). Ficoll-Paque density gradient centrifugation was the method used to isolate PBMCs. The data were taken from a study of T-cell memory formation after mild COVID-19 (dated by TCRdb to about 2021). About the investigation overall: TCR sequence clusters from the two donors were found to be largely donor specific. Two young, previously healthy adult volunteers, one female and one male, were included in the cohort. T-cell clones expanding and contracting after mild COVID-19 in a couple of donors were tracked by longitudinal TCRalpha and TCRbeta repertoire sequencing. Paper-wide results and their limitations: From day 15 to 85, contracting clones showed balanced CD4/CD8 phenotypes, whereas a second wave of clones that expanded from day 15 to 37 leaned towards CD4+. Some responding clones were detected in pre-infection memory, which suggested that pre-existing cross-reactive memory T cells had joined the SARS-CoV-2 response. SARS-CoV-2 specificity of the second-wave clones peaking on day 37 was not confirmed. The study included only a couple of mild cases, and larger cohorts that include severe cases with pre-infection samples were judged to be necessary. Contracting CD4+ clones turned up mainly in the CM and EM memory subsets, whereas EMRA was where CD8+ clones were enriched.

Specimen: PBMCs or a T cell subset sorted from them (not recorded which). The rearranged chain carries TRBV5-4 and TRBJ2-1; 8 junctional bases match TRBD2. The TCR was taken from a man aged 18 to 29 who had mild COVID-19 (a few samples of this study predate the infection). The sample titles of this study are shuffled in the database, so cell type and time point are left out; the donor was told from shared clones. At the DNA level, the sequence is TGTGCCAGCAGCTCCCAAACCGGGGGGGCTTACAATGAGCAGTTCTTC. This yields the protein CASSSQTGGAYNEQFF.